This TCR beta chain was profiled in a study of blood T cells in healthy people across ages (dated by TCRdb to between 2015 and 2016). Describing the broader study: In model experiments, template switching captured about one uniquely barcoded TCR beta cDNA molecule for every two T cells. The study measured age-related changes in TCR beta repertoire diversity using deep sequencing normalized with unique cDNA molecular identifiers. Four age groups were formed from the donors: young (average roughly 16 years), middle-aged (approximately 40), aged (62) and long-lived (more than 75). Donors of different ages were randomly distributed across sequencing lanes to avoid experimental bias. For two donors (one aged 18 to 30 and one aged 80 or older), the study analyzed two additional independent replicas of 1 million unique cDNA reads from the same blood draw. Summary of the overall study and its limitations: The long-lived group showed more naive CD4+ T cells, fewer expanded clones and increased TCR diversity than the aged group, suggesting age selection. As age increased, observed TCR beta diversity per million T cells dropped in a roughly linear way, and a significant reduction was already evident by age roughly 40. Donor CMV infection status was unknown, potentially confounding age-related changes in expanded clonotypes. Observed TCR beta diversity correlated strongly with the percentage of naive T cells measured by flow cytometry. Conclusive comparison of naive and antigen-experienced compartments was prevented by the profiling of bulk unsorted PBMCs. Total diversity estimates from one million sequenced T cells were considered lower bounds and underestimates.

Systemically healthy Caucasian individuals from Russia, roughly 40 in total and aged about 6 to 100 years, were included as donors. Each donor gave 9.5 to 10 milliliters of peripheral blood, drawn into EDTA-treated Vacutainer tubes. Ficoll-Paque density-gradient centrifugation was used to isolate PBMCs, with at least 6 million per sample. Total RNA was extracted from PBMCs with Trizol reagent, with at least 5 micrograms obtained per sample. For every donor, an aliquot of PBMCs went through flow cytometry to measure the percentages of naive CD45RAhigh/CD27high T cells. Comment on this clonotype: The antigen it recognizes is unknown. No per-base quality is available; no much larger clone lies one base away.

Library preparation used 5' RACE. Sequencing relied on an Illumina HiSeq 2500. A second roughly 6 to 11 cycle PCR used a sample-barcoded 5' primer and a J-beta primer mix. Each TCR beta cDNA molecule received a unique molecular identifier from a template-switch 5' adaptor carrying 12 random nucleotides. Each sample yielded at least 2.5 million CDR3-containing paired-end reads. First-strand cDNA synthesis was performed from all RNA using the Mint cDNA synthesis kit, with priming by a TRBC-specific oligonucleotide. Following uracil-DNA glycosylase treatment, all cDNA underwent a first 18-cycle PCR with the universal primers M1SS and BC2_uni_R. For the original study's pipeline: For normalization, 1 million high-quality reads, each with a distinct molecular identifier, were randomly selected from each sample. Reads with shared molecular identifiers were discarded instead of being binned into consensus sequences. MiTCR, set to a Q25 quality threshold and the strictest error-elimination algorithm, was used for CDR3 identification, clonotype clustering and error correction. A nonparametric unseen species model with Euler transformation was used to estimate a lower bound on total TCR beta diversity. The public reads were reprocessed in TCRdb via fastp at Q25 and MiXCR, keeping in-frame beta chains. Each record represents a unique CDR3 protein, reported with the most common genes and DNA among its rows. The V and J calls and clone size are TCRdb's, not the authors'. For this sample there are approximately 830,000 distinct CDR3 sequences; 60% to 80% appear just once. About 30% of the sample comes from the top ten.

The CDR3 spans 14 residues, from the cysteine through the phenylalanine. The retained sequence is limited to the CDR3, 42 bases, with the frame set at the first base. V was cut back by 8 bases and J by 2 bases, leaving a gap of 15 bases between them. CDR1 and CDR2 are read off the germline V gene as SGHTA and FQGNSA. Recombination connected TRBV7-2 to TRBJ2-5; a tentative D match to TRBD1 spans 6 bases. Sequenced material: blood. The sequence came from a young man in good health. The sequence in DNA is TGTGCCAGCGGCTCGTCAGGGGTACAAGAGACCCAGTACTTC. It encodes CASGSSGVQETQYF.